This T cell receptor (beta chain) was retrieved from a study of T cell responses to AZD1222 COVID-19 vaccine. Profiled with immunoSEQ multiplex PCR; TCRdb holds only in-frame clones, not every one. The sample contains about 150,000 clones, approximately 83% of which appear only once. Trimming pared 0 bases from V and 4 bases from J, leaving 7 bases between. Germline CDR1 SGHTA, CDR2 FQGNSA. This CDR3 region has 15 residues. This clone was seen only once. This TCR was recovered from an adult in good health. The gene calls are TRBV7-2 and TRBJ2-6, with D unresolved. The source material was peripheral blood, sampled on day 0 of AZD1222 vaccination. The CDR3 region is CASSLATVGANVLTF. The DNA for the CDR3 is TGTGCCAGCAGCTTAGCTACAGTAGGGGCCAACGTCCTGACTTTC.